The 21 T cell receptor beta chains below come from one sample, sequenced in a study of response to subunit inactivated influenza vaccine. MiXCR, run by TCRdb on the RT-PCR reads, gives a single entry per CDR3 protein. The sample carries around 320,000 distinct CDR3 sequences, approximately 23% recorded once. Sequences were derived from PBMCs from blood, sampled approximately 22 months after vaccination. These receptors originate from a man aged 50-75 years who received an inactivated influenza vaccine.

This clonotype occurred a few times. The chain carries TRBV5-1 and TRBJ1-1; D perhaps matches TRBD1 (5 bases). Germline V gene data show CDR1 as SGHRS and CDR2 as YFSETQ. The CDR3 loop spans 15 amino acids. Trimming pared 2 bases from V and 0 bases from J, leaving 11 bases between. This CDR3 is CASSFMTAMNTEAFF. CDR3 DNA sequence: TGCGCCAGCAGCTTCATGACAGCTATGAACACTGAAGCTTTCTTT.

This chain connects TRBV28 to TRBJ2-2; the D gene is possibly TRBD2 (5 bases). Germline V gene lookup returns CDR1 MDHEN and CDR2 SYDVKM. The CDR3 covers 16 residues. V lost 3 bases, J lost 4 bases, and 15 bases lay in between. Here the CDR3 DNA reads TGTGCCAGCAGTTTTATGGGGAGAAGTCCCACCGGGGAGCTGTTTTTT. Translation gives CASSFMGRSPTGELFF.

J is TRBJ1-4 and V is TRBV20-1; tentatively, D is TRBD1 (6 bases). Germline V gives CDR1 DFQATT, CDR2 SNEGSKA (reference sequence). CDR3 length equals 13 residues. Trimming shortened V by 6 bases and J by 4 bases, and 12 bases separated the two germline ends. The CDR3 bases are TGCAGTGCGTCTCCGGGACATAATGAAAAACTGTTTTTT. Its protein product is CSASPGHNEKLFF.

This clonotype was observed at least ten times. V gene TRBV7-2 combines with J gene TRBJ1-5; 9 bases line up with TRBD1. CDR1 and CDR2 from the germline V gene are SGHTA and FQGNSA. V was pared by 5 bases and J by 2 bases, with 7 bases of the junction left unmatched. CDR3 length: 16 residues. CDR3 loop: CASSVGQGFRNQPQHF. As DNA, the CDR3 is TGTGCCAGCAGCGTAGGACAGGGGTTTCGCAATCAGCCCCAGCATTTT. The full variable domain, in which reference TRBV7-2 and TRBJ1-5 provide the parts outside the CDR3, is GAGVSQSPSNKVTEKGKDVELRCDPISGHTALYWYRQSLGQGLEFLIYFQGNSAPDKSGLPSDRFSAERTGGSVSTLTIQRTQQEDSAVYLCASSVGQGFRNQPQHFGDGTRLSIL.

This clonotype was seen just once. The CDR3 loop is CSVRDTVYNEQFF. The CDR3 coding sequence is TGCAGCGTCCGGGACACAGTCTACAATGAGCAGTTCTTC. This chain uses TRBV29-1 with TRBJ2-1; D perhaps matches TRBD1 (6 bases). This CDR3 comprises 13 residues. CDR1 and CDR2 from the germline V gene are SQVTM and ANQGSEA. Trimming pared 6 bases from V and 3 bases from J, leaving 12 bases between.

DNA of the CDR3: TGTGCCAACTCTCCCCTGCGTTATTATGGCTACACCTTC. Translation gives CANSPLRYYGYTF. The chain couples TRBV12-3 or TRBV12-4 to TRBJ1-2; D ambiguous. Trimming removed 10 bases at V and 5 bases at J, with 17 bases between. The CDR3 totals 13 residues.

V is TRBV12-3 or TRBV12-4 and J is TRBJ1-1; D call uncertain. The length of the CDR3 is 12 residues. The V end was cut by 4 bases, the J end by 7 bases, with 10 bases between. The DNA of the CDR3 is TGTGCCAGCAGTTCTCGTTTCGGTGAAGCTTTCTTT. It specifies CASSSRFGEAFF.

The rearrangement links TRBV7-9 to TRBJ2-7, with a possible D match to TRBD1 (6 bases). Trimming removed 4 bases at V and 1 base at J, with 17 bases between. Germline V gene sequence: CDR1 SEHNR, CDR2 FQNEAQ (reference sequence). The CDR3 runs 16 residues. The CDR3 DNA sequence: TGTGCCAGCAGCTCCCTTGTAACAGGGAATTCCTACGAGCAGTACTTC. Translated, it gives CASSSLVTGNSYEQYF.

The chain links TRBV3-1 to TRBJ2-5, with D uncertain. This CDR3 is built from 14 residues. Trimming removed 2 bases from V and 2 bases from J, with 9 bases in between. CDR1 and CDR2 from the germline V gene are LGHDT and YNNKEL (reference sequence). The CDR3 nucleotides read TGTGCCAGCAGCCAAAGGACCGCGCAAGAGACCCAGTACTTC. This encodes CASSQRTAQETQYF.

This clonotype was found many times. The chain joins TRBV7-2 to TRBJ2-3; no definite D call. The germline CDR1 and CDR2 sequences are SGHTA and FQGNSA. Trimming removed 0 bases at V and 0 bases at J, with 4 bases between. This CDR3 has 14 residues. CDR3 protein: CASSLASSTDTQYF. The CDR3 DNA is TGTGCCAGCAGCTTAGCTAGCAGCACAGATACGCAGTATTTT.

There are a few counts of this clonotype. J is TRBJ2-2 and V is TRBV2, with D tentatively TRBD1 (6 bases). Deletions cut 6 bases from V and 1 base from J, with 12 bases between. The germline V gene has CDR1 SNHLY and CDR2 FYNNEI. This CDR3 spans 15 amino acids. For the CDR3, the DNA is TGTGCCAGCAGCGTGACAGGAATGAACACCGGGGAGCTGTTTTTT. Amino acids: CASSVTGMNTGELFF.

This clonotype was observed a handful of times. J is TRBJ1-5 and V is TRBV20-1, with D hard to call. The CDR3 length is 13 residues. The germline V gene encodes CDR1 DFQATT and CDR2 SNEGSKA (reference sequence). Trimming cost V 3 bases and J 3 bases, with 9 bases left between them. CDR3 region: CSARGMPNQPQHF. Here the CDR3 DNA reads TGCAGTGCTAGGGGGATGCCCAATCAGCCCCAGCATTTT.

This chain joins TRBV5-1 and TRBJ1-2; D is unclear. V was shortened by 2 bases and J by 2 bases, with 10 bases between the two germline ends. This CDR3 is built from 14 residues. Germline V gene data show CDR1 as SGHRS and CDR2 as YFSETQ. The CDR3 DNA reads as TGCGCCAGCAGCTTCGGCAGTTCGAACTATGGCTACACCTTC. Translated: CASSFGSSNYGYTF.

This clonotype came up once. The chain links TRBV29-1 to TRBJ2-7, with a weak D call TRBD1 (5 bases). Deletions cut 6 bases from V and 0 bases from J, with 9 bases between. This CDR3 region has 12 residues. Germline loops: CDR1 SQVTM, CDR2 ANQGSEA. In nucleotides, the CDR3 is TGCAGCGTGACAGTAAACTCCTACGAGCAGTACTTC. This gives the protein CSVTVNSYEQYF.

The chain links TRBV18 to TRBJ2-3, with TRBD1 identical over 7 bases. The V and J ends lost 3 bases and 2 bases, in that order; junction bases with no gene match: 8. CDR1 KGHSH and CDR2 LQKENI come from the germline V gene. The length of the CDR3 is 16 residues. DNA of the CDR3: TGTGCCAGCTCACCTCGACAGGGCTCCATCACAGATACGCAGTATTTT. This encodes CASSPRQGSITDTQYF.

This clonotype has just a few counts. The chain employs TRBV20-1 and TRBJ1-2; 8 positions agree with TRBD1. With V trimmed by 5 bases and J by 4 bases, 12 bases remained unmatched. Germline CDR1 reads DFQATT; CDR2 reads SNEGSKA (reference sequence). There are 15 residues in the CDR3. Here the CDR3 reads CSAVPGQGSGYGYTF. Here the CDR3 DNA reads TGCAGTGCTGTCCCCGGACAGGGTTCTGGCTATGGCTACACCTTC.

In its sample, this clonotype was seen a few times. This rearrangement joins TRBV12-3 or TRBV12-4 to TRBJ2-2; D is undetermined. This CDR3 contains 13 residues. V lost 5 bases and J 7 bases, leaving 11 bases between the germline ends. For the CDR3, the DNA is TGTGCCAGCAGTCTTATAAAGGTCGGGGAGCTGTTTTTT. Translation: CASSLIKVGELFF.

This clonotype showed up many times. This chain uses TRBV6-6 with TRBJ1-6, with TRBD1 matching over 7 bases. The CDR3 sequence is 13 residues long. With 9 bases clipped from V and 8 bases from J, the junction kept 7 bases outside the gene matches. From germline, CDR1 is MNHNY and CDR2 SVGAGI (reference sequence). The CDR3 here is CASLQGWDSPLHF. The CDR3 nucleotides read TGTGCCAGTTTACAGGGGTGGGATTCACCCCTCCACTTT.

The chain couples TRBV7-2 to TRBJ1-4; D may be TRBD1 (5 bases). CDR3 length: 15 residues. CDR1 is SGHTA, CDR2 FQGNSA, per germline. Between the trimmed V and J ends, which lost 5 bases and 7 bases, there was a span of 17 bases. The CDR3 loop is CASSPQVGGGEKLFF. The CDR3 DNA follows: TGTGCCAGCAGCCCACAGGTGGGAGGAGGTGAAAAACTGTTTTTT.

This clonotype has just a few counts. This chain connects TRBV18 to TRBJ1-5, with D unresolved. Germline CDR1 and CDR2: KGHSH and LQKENI. Trimming took off 5 bases at V and 1 base at J, with 15 bases between the two ends. There are 16 residues in the CDR3. CDR3 sequence reads: CASSEFSGRSNQPQHF. CDR3 nucleotides: TGTGCCAGCTCAGAGTTTTCTGGGAGGAGCAATCAGCCCCAGCATTTT.

This clonotype was counted at least ten times. The chain couples TRBV11-2 to TRBJ1-1, with D possibly being TRBD1 (5 bases). The CDR3 has 15 amino acids. Germline assignment: CDR1 SGHAT and CDR2 FQNNGV. The ends were cut back, 5 bases at V and 1 base at J, with 14 bases in the middle. CDR3 DNA sequence: TGTGCCAGCAGCCCCCCCGGGGGGAAGAACACTGAAGCTTTCTTT. It encodes CASSPPGGKNTEAFF.